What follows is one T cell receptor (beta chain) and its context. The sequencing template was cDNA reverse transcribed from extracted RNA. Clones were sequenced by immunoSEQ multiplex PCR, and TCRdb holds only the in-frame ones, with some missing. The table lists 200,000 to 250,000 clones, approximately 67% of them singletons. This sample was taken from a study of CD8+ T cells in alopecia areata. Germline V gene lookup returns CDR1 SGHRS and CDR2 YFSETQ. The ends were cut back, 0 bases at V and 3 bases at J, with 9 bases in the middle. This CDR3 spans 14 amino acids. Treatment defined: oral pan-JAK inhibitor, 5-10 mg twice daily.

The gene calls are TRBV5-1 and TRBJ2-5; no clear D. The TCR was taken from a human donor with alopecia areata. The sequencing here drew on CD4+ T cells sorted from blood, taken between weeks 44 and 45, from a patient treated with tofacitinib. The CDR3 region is CASSLAGGKETQYF. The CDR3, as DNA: TGCGCCAGCAGCTTGGCAGGTGGAAAAGAGACCCAGTACTTC.